Following are 17 T cell receptor beta chains from one sample sequenced in a study of CD8 T cells in ankylosing spondylitis. TCRdb processed the 5' RACE reads anew with MiXCR; each CDR3 protein has one entry. The sample has about 240,000 distinct CDR3 sequences; around 7.8% are singletons. The specimen was blood, either unsorted or a sorted T cell fraction (not recorded which). The receptors here all came from a male donor with ankylosing spondylitis or in good health (not recorded which).

The V and J genes are TRBV12-3 or TRBV12-4 and TRBJ2-1; 12 nucleotides agree with TRBD2. The CDR3 sequence is 16 residues long. V shed 5 bases, J shed 7 bases, and the junction held 9 bases outside the gene matches. For the CDR3, the DNA is TGTGCCAGCAGTCTCCTACTAGCGGGAGGATGGAATGAGCAGTTCTTC. Protein: CASSLLLAGGWNEQFF.

This clonotype has only a few counts. The chain carries TRBV3-1 and TRBJ2-5; 11 positions agree with TRBD2. Germline lookup yields CDR1 LGHDT and CDR2 YNNKEL (reference sequence). The CDR3 is 16 amino acids. The trim removed 4 bases at V and 1 base at J, leaving 5 bases unmatched. In DNA form, the CDR3 reads TGTGCCAGCAGCCTGGGACTAGCGGTGTTCCAAGAGACCCAGTACTTC. It yields the protein CASSLGLAVFQETQYF.

This clonotype was recorded many times. The chain combines TRBV29-1 with TRBJ1-1; D is unresolved. Germline CDR1 and CDR2: SQVTM and ANQGSEA. The V gene lost 4 bases and the J gene lost 3 bases, with 15 bases spanning the gap. This CDR3 spans 14 amino acids. CDR3 sequence: CSVARRLEDTEAFF. The DNA for the CDR3 is TGCAGCGTTGCTCGAAGGCTGGAGGACACTGAAGCTTTCTTT.

This clonotype was seen more than once but under ten times. The chain joins TRBV30 to TRBJ1-6; weak D call: TRBD1 (6 bases). Trimming took off 3 bases at V and 7 bases at J, with 13 bases between the two ends. This CDR3 contains 14 residues. Germline values: CDR1 GTSNPN, CDR2 SVGIG (reference sequence). In nucleotides, the CDR3 is TGTGCCTGGAGGGAAACAGGGTGGAATTCACCCCTCCACTTT. Protein: CAWRETGWNSPLHF.

This clonotype was detected a few times. J is TRBJ2-3 and V is TRBV18; no reliable D call. With 6 bases removed from V and 0 bases from J, the gap between germline ends came to 13 bases. Per the germline V gene, CDR1 is KGHSH and CDR2 is LQKENI. The CDR3 sequence is 15 residues long. Written as DNA, the CDR3 is TGTGCCAGCTCTTCCGACCGTCCTAGCACAGATACGCAGTATTTT. The encoded protein is CASSSDRPSTDTQYF.

There are many counts of this clonotype. J is TRBJ2-7 and V is TRBV7-8; TRBD2 matches at 7 bases. CDR3 length: 14 residues. The V gene end was trimmed by 3 bases and the J gene end by 4 bases; junction bases not matched to a gene: 6. The germline V gene has CDR1 SGHVS and CDR2 FQNEAQ. CDR3 sequence reads: CASSFRGDSYEQYF. CDR3 DNA sequence: TGTGCCAGCAGCTTTCGGGGGGACTCGTACGAGCAGTACTTC.

This clonotype was picked up one time. A much bigger clone sits one base away, suggesting this may be a read error. The chain has TRBV19 and TRBJ2-7; D gene ambiguous. V lost 0 bases and J 6 bases, leaving 15 bases between the germline ends. Germline loops: CDR1 LNHDA, CDR2 SQIVND (reference sequence). The CDR3 spans 15 residues. The CDR3 region has the DNA TGTGCCAGTAGTATAGAGGCGCGTAGATTTAGCGAGCAGTACTTC. It encodes CASSIEARRFSEQYF.

This clonotype was found many times. The chain carries TRBV2 and TRBJ2-7; D is undetermined. This CDR3 region has 16 residues. V was clipped by 0 bases and J by 0 bases, with 12 bases between them. Germline loops: CDR1 SNHLY, CDR2 FYNNEI. This CDR3 reads CASSEARPVSSYEQYF. The CDR3 DNA is TGTGCCAGCAGTGAAGCCAGGCCCGTAAGCTCCTACGAGCAGTACTTC.

The chain uses TRBV30 and TRBJ1-3; TRBD1 agrees at 7 bases. Per the germline V gene, CDR1 is GTSNPN and CDR2 is SVGIG (reference sequence). This CDR3 contains 16 residues. Losses at the gene ends were 1 base for V and 1 base for J; bases not matched to a gene: 7. The DNA of the CDR3 is TGTGCCTGGAGTGAAGGGGCAGGGGGTTCTGGAAACACCATATATTTT. The encoded protein is CAWSEGAGGSGNTIYF.

The CDR3, as DNA: TGTGCCAGCGGCCTAGAGGGCGGGGGCGCAAGTCAGCCCCAGCATTTT. Amino acid sequence: CASGLEGGGASQPQHF. V usage is TRBV4-2 and J usage is TRBJ1-5, with D tentatively TRBD1 (6 bases). This CDR3 comprises 16 residues. V gave up 8 bases and J gave up 6 bases, with 23 bases separating them. Germline values: CDR1 LGHNA, CDR2 YNFKEQ.

Comments on this clonotype: This may be a read error: a much more frequent sequence differs by one nucleotide. V usage is TRBV3-1 and J usage is TRBJ2-7; D is ambiguous. This CDR3 has 13 amino acids. Trimming took off 1 base at V and 7 bases at J, with 11 bases between the two ends. Per germline, CDR1 LGHDT and CDR2 YNNKEL (reference sequence). The CDR3 sequence is CASSQVGSAEQYF. In DNA, the CDR3 is TGTGCCAGCAGCCAAGTCGGGTCAGCGGAGCAGTACTTC.

The chain carries TRBV24-1 and TRBJ1-1; D gene ambiguous. Trimming cost V 7 bases and J 2 bases, with 4 bases left between them. In germline, CDR1 is KGHDR, CDR2 SFDVKD. The CDR3 consists of 11 residues. CDR3 coding DNA: TGTGCCACCAGGGGTAACACTGAAGCTTTCTTT. Translated, it gives CATRGNTEAFF.

There are many counts of this clonotype. The chain combines TRBV7-9 with TRBJ2-5; D possibly corresponds to TRBD1 (6 bases). CDR1 SEHNR and CDR2 FQNEAQ come from the germline V gene (reference sequence). Trimming left V 0 bases short and J 1 base short, with 9 bases between. The CDR3 consists of 15 residues. The CDR3 DNA follows: TGTGCCAGCAGCTTAGCGGCAGGGGTCCAAGAGACCCAGTACTTC. It codes for CASSLAAGVQETQYF. The variable domain in full, completed from reference TRBV7-9 and TRBJ2-5, reads DTGVSQNPRHKITKRGQNVTFRCDPISEHNRLYWYRQTLGQGPEFLTYFQNEAQLEKSRLLSDRFSAERPKGSFSTLEIQRTEQGDSAMYLCASSLAAGVQETQYFGPGTRLLVL.

The chain links TRBV12-3 or TRBV12-4 to TRBJ2-4, with a weak D call TRBD2 (5 bases). V lost 3 bases and J 0 bases, leaving 12 bases between the germline ends. The CDR3 length is 16 residues. The CDR3 DNA sequence: TGTGCCAGCAGTTTCGGAGGTCTTCTAGCCAAAAACATTCAGTACTTC. It translates to CASSFGGLLAKNIQYF.

This clonotype was seen a few times. This chain links TRBV3-1 with TRBJ2-7, with TRBD2 identical over 13 bases. Germline values: CDR1 LGHDT, CDR2 YNNKEL (reference sequence). V was pared by 4 bases and J by 7 bases, with 10 bases of the junction left unmatched. The CDR3 loop spans 16 amino acids. As DNA, the CDR3 is TGTGCCAGCAGCCTCGGACTAGCGGGAGTTGGGGGGGAGCAGTACTTC. Amino acids: CASSLGLAGVGGEQYF.

This clonotype has more than one count but fewer than ten. V and J are TRBV13 and TRBJ1-4, with unresolved D. Germline loops: CDR1 PRHDT, CDR2 FYEKMQ (reference sequence). V was clipped by 2 bases and J by 5 bases, with 6 bases between them. CDR3 length: 13 residues. CDR3 DNA: TGTGCCAGCAGCTTACTGGGCAATGAAAAACTGTTTTTT. Protein sequence: CASSLLGNEKLFF.

The J gene is TRBJ2-7, the V gene TRBV7-2; D gene ambiguous. CDR3 length: 15 amino acids. Germline V gene lookup returns CDR1 SGHTA and CDR2 FQGNSA. V was trimmed by 4 bases and J by 2 bases, leaving 15 bases between them. This CDR3 is CASSSAASVTYEQYF. In nucleotides, the CDR3 is TGTGCCAGCAGCTCGGCCGCCAGCGTTACCTACGAGCAGTACTTC.